This TCR beta chain was identified during a study of blood T cell repertoires in COVID-19 (dated by TCRdb to about 2020). With regard to the full study: Samples covering the acute and convalescent phases of COVID-19 were provided by collaborators in the United States, Italy and Spain. The material from the prospective study consisted of cDNA or gDNA derived from T cells, B-cell-depleted T cells, or PBMCs. The dataset comprised deeply sampled blood TCRbeta repertoires from subjects exposed to, actively infected with, or recovered from COVID-19. A freely available public database, intended as a resource for researchers studying the immune response to SARS-CoV-2, is where the repertoires were released. The samples were drawn from two sources: the first 160 participants of the ongoing ImmuneRACE study, and over 950 subjects contributed by 6 global collaborators. A de-identified subject ID, COVID-19 status, age in years and sex were almost always included in the sample metadata. Where available, HLA class I and class II types were obtained from metadata supplied by the sample provider rather than from assay-based typing.

CDR3 length: 13 amino acids, cysteine to phenylalanine. Of all the DNA, just the CDR3 is kept, 39 bases in frame from base 1. V and J lose 6 bases and 1 base, and a span of 7 bases separates them. CDR1 SGHTA and CDR2 FQGNSA were looked up in the germline V gene. Overall results and qualifications from the work: How much clinical and demographic metadata was included differed by source and by participant, and the metadata was provided uncurated.

With respect to this clone: Its recognized antigen is unknown. No qualities accompany the bases; no much larger clone lies one base away.

TCRbeta CDR3 regions were amplified from genomic DNA by means of the immunoSEQ Assay, a bias-controlled multiplex PCR. Per the source publication's procedure: The number of nucleated cells in each sample was estimated from the amplification of reference gene primers within the assay. Sequence reads were collapsed and filtered to measure the absolute abundance of every unique TCRbeta CDR3 rearrangement. Productive Simpson clonality was computed per sample as the square root of Simpson's diversity index over productive rearrangements. What TCRdb holds here is the immuneACCESS table cut down to in-frame rearrangements. Part of the clones is not present; checked against another copy, under half of the missing clones reflect an unresolved V gene, and the others are unexplained. V and J calls and clone size are those listed in that table; D and trimming were worked out from the DNA. A total of about 88,000 clones appear in this sample, 72% of them only once. The top ten clonotypes cover just under 25% of the sample.

Each collaborating institution followed its own protocols to collect whole blood in K2EDTA tubes. For TCRbeta analysis, collaborators shipped samples in one of three forms: frozen whole blood, isolated PBMCs, or DNA extracted from either of those sample types. Recombination connected TRBV7-2 to TRBJ1-3, with the D segment identity uncertain. This receptor was taken from a woman in her sixties in a cohort sampled during active or convalescent COVID-19. Sequenced: peripheral blood. The CDR3 sequence is CASSLSSGNTIYF. The bases are TGTGCCAGCAGTTTATCATCTGGAAACACCATATATTTT.